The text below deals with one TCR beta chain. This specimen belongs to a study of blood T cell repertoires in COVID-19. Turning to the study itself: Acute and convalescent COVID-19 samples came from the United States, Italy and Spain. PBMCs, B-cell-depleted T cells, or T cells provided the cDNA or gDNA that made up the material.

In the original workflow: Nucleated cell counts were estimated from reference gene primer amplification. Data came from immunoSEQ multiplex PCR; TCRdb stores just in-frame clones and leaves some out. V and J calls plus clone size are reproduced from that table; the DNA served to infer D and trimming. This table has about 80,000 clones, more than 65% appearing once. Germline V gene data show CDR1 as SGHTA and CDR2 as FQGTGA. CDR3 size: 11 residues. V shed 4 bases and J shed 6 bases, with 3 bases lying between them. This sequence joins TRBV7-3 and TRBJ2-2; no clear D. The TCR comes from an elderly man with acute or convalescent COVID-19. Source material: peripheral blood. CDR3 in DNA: TGTGCCAGCAGCTCGTCCGGGGAGCTGTTTTTT. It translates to CASSSSGELFF. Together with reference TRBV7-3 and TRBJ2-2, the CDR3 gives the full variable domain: GAGVSQTPSNKVTEKGKYVELRCDPISGHTALYWYRQSLGQGPEFLIYFQGTGAADDSGLPNDRFFAVRPEGSVSTLKIQRTERGDSAVYLCASSSSGELFFGEGSRLTVL.